This T cell receptor (beta chain) was obtained from a study of Graves' ophthalmopathy and Graves' hyperthyroidism. Study-wide results and caveats: Both a roughly 66% sensitivity and a 72.22% specificity characterized the model's predictions of ophthalmopathy progression.

On this clonotype: What it recognizes is unknown. The junction departs from germline at one end; a sequencing error may be responsible.

RNA transcripts were the source from which TCR beta CDR3 regions were amplified. The first-round RT-PCR employed HTBI primers together with the Qiagen OneStep RT-PCR kit. A multiplex PCR was then performed as the second round. TCRdb passed the multiplex PCR reads through MiXCR, listing each CDR3 protein once. The sample has over a million distinct CDR3 sequences; roughly 35% are singletons. Germline V gene data show CDR1 as LNHNV and CDR2 as YYDKDF (reference sequence). The CDR3 extends over 16 amino acids. The chain joins TRBV15 to TRBJ2-7, with TRBD2 identical over 10 bases. The sequence came from an adult man with Graves' hyperthyroidism. Sequencing was done on a sample of peripheral blood or thyroid tissue (not recorded which). CDR3 nucleotide sequence: TGTGGCACCACCGACGCCCCTAGCGGGAGTCCCTCCGAGCAGTACTTC. Its protein is CGTTDAPSGSPSEQYF.